The sample holds many counts of the clone carrying this T cell receptor beta chain. The data originate from a study of CD8+CD57+ T cells in acquired aplastic anemia. The CDR3 length is 13 residues. CDR1 is SNHLY and CDR2 is FYNNEI in the germline V gene. V gave up 8 bases and J gave up 4 bases, with 14 bases separating them. Genomic DNA, the template, was used for profiling of the TCR beta VDJ and CDR3. TCRdb recomputed calls from the reads with MiXCR, one row per CDR3 protein. The sample contains 100,000 to 150,000 distinct CDR3 sequences, 48% of which appear only once. This chain connects TRBV2 to TRBJ1-1; the D is unclear. The TCR sequence derives from a human donor in good health, serving as a control. Sequenced: sorted CD4+, CD8+, or CD8+CD57+ T cells (not recorded which) from PBMCs. The CDR3 DNA reads TGTGCCAGCCTCTTTACCTGGGGCACTGAAGCTTTCTTT. Translation gives CASLFTWGTEAFF.